The T cell receptor beta chain under discussion was sequenced for a study of T cell responses to AZD1222 COVID-19 vaccine. Whole-study results and caveats: Reports say nearly half of spike-specific TCRs go after unmutated variant regions. In a largely white British group with more females than males, clonal diversity was possibly underestimated.

Germline CDR1 reads LNHDA; CDR2 reads SQIVND (reference sequence). The CDR3 runs 14 residues. V dropped 0 bases and J dropped 2 bases, with 6 bases sitting between them. Measured with immunoSEQ multiplex PCR; TCRdb has only the in-frame clones, and not every one. The table includes approximately 90,000 clones, 80% to 90% detected once. This clone was found a few times. Antigen: not known. This sequence joins TRBV19 and TRBJ2-3, with no clear D. This clonotype originated in an adult in good health. Material: peripheral blood, obtained on day 0 of AZD1222 vaccination. CDR3 DNA sequence: TGTGCCAGTAGTATAGATCCAGCCACAGATACGCAGTATTTT. Its protein product is CASSIDPATDTQYF.